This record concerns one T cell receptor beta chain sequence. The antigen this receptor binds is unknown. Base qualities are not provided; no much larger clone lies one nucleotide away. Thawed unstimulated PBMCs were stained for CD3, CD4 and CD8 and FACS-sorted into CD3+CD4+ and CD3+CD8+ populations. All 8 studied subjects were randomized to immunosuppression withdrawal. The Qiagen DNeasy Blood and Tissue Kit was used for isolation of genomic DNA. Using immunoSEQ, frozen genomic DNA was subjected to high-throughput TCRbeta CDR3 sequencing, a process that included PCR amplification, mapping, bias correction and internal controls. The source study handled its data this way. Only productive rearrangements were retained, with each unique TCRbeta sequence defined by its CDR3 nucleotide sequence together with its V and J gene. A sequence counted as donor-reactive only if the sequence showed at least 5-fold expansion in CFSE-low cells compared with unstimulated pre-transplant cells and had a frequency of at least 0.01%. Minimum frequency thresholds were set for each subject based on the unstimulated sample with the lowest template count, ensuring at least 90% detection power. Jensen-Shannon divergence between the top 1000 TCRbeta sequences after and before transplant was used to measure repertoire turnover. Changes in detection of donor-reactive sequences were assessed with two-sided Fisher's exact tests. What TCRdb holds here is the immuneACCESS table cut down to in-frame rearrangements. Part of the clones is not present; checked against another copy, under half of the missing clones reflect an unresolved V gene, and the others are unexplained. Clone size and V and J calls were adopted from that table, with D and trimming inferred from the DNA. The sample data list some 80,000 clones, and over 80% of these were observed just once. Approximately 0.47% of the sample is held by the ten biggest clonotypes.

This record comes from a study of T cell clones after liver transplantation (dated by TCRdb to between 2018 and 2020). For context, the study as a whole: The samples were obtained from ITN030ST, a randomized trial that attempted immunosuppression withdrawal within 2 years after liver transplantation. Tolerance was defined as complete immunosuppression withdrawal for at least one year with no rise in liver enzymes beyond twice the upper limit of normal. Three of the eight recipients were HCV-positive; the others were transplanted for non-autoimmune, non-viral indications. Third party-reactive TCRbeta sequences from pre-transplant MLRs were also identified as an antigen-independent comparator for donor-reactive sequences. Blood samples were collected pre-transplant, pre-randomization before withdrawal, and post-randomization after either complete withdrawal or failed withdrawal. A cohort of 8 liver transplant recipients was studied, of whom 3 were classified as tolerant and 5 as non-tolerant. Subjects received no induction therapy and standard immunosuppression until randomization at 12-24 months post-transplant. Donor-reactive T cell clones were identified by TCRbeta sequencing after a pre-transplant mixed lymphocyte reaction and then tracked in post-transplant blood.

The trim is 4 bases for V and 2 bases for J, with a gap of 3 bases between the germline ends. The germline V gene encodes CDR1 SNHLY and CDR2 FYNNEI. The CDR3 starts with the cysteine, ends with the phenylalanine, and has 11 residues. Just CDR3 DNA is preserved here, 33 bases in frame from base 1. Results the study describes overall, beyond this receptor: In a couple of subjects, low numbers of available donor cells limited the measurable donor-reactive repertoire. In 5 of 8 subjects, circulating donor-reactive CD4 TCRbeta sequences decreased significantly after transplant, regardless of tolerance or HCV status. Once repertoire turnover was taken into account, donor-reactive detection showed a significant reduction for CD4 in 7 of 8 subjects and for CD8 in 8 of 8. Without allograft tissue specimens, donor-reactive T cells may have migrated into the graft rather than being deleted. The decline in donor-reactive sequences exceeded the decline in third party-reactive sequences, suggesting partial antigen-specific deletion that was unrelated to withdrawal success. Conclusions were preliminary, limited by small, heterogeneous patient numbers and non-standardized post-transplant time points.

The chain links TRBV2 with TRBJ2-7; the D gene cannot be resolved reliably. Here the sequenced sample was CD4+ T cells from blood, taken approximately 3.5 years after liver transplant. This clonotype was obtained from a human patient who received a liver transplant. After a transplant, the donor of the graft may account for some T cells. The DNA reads TGTGCCAGCAGTGTAACCTACGAGCAGTACTTC. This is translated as CASSVTYEQYF.